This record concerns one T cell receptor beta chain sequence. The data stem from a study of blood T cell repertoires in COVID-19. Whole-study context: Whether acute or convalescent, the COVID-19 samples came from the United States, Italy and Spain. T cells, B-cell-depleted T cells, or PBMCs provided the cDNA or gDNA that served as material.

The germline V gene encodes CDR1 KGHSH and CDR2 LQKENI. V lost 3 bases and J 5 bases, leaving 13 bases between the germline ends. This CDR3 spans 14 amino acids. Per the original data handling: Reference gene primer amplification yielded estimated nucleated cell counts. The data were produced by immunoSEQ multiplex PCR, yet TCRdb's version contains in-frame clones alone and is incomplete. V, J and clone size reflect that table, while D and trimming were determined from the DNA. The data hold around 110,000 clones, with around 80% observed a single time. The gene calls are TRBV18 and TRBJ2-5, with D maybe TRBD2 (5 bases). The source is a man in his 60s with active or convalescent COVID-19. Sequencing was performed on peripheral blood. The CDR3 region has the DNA TGTGCCAGCTCACCTGAGAATGGCGGGGAGACCCAGTACTTC. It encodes CASSPENGGETQYF.